This TCR beta chain appears in the sequencing data of a study of radiotherapy plus CTLA-4 blockade in lung cancer. Overall study context: Objective responses were seen in about a sixth of patients, disease control in about 30%.

Comment on this clone: The target antigen is unknown.

Overall study results and limits: In blood, TCR clones derived from the tumor expanded after radiotherapy plus ipilimumab.

Clones were read by immunoSEQ multiplex PCR, and TCRdb kept only the in-frame ones, dropping some. This table holds about 43,000 clones, about two thirds found once. Germline-derived CDR1 and CDR2 are LNHDA and SQIVND (reference sequence). CDR3 length: 16 residues. Trimming shortened V by 0 bases and J by 3 bases, and 12 bases separated the two germline ends. Focal radiation plus CTLA-4 blockade with ipilimumab was given to patients with chemo-refractory metastatic non-small-cell lung cancer. The specimen comprised peripheral blood, sampled from a patient treated with radiotherapy plus ipilimumab. The chain is built from TRBV19 and TRBJ2-1, with a weak D call TRBD2 (5 bases). This TCR was recovered from a human donor with non-small cell lung cancer who had a partial response to radiotherapy plus ipilimumab. This CDR3 reads CASSIDSLGRYNEQFF. The CDR3 DNA follows: TGTGCCAGTAGTATAGATTCACTAGGACGCTACAATGAGCAGTTCTTC.